These 30 T cell receptor beta chains came from one sample sequenced in a study of shared clonotypes between healthy human individuals. Sequencing was performed with immunoSEQ multiplex PCR; in TCRdb, only in-frame clones are kept and a portion is missing. This sample has some 1,100,000 clones, with about 84% found just once. Specimen: memory CD4+ T cells from PBMCs. The subset was: CD45RA-negative fraction. These receptors all come from a man aged 18 to 29 in good health. Some clones in this sample may be carry-over from other donors' samples.

The chain carries TRBV10-2 and TRBJ1-1, with a possible D match to TRBD1 (5 bases). This CDR3 spans 14 amino acids. Trimming left V 10 bases short and J 5 bases short, with 20 bases between. Per germline, CDR1 WSHSY and CDR2 SAAADI. The CDR3 loop is CATQAMGDWTEAFF. In DNA form, the CDR3 reads TGCGCCACCCAGGCGATGGGGGATTGGACTGAAGCTTTCTTT.

This chain links TRBV5-6 with TRBJ1-2; a weak D match, TRBD1 (6 bases). V was pared by 2 bases and J by 0 bases, with 8 bases between. This CDR3 is 14 amino acids long. Germline V CDR1 and CDR2: SGHDT, YYEEEE. The CDR3 spells CASSLQGPNYGYTF. The CDR3 DNA is TGTGCCAGCAGCTTACAGGGACCTAACTATGGCTACACCTTC. Looking up the rest from reference TRBV5-6 and TRBJ1-2 gives the full variable domain: DAGVTQSPTHLIKTRGQQVTLRCSPKSGHDTVSWYQQALGQGPQFIFQYYEEEERQRGNFPDRFSGHQFPNYSSELNVNALLLGDSALYLCASSLQGPNYGYTFGSGTRLTVV.

The chain employs TRBV28 and TRBJ1-2; the D gene is possibly TRBD1 (6 bases). The germline CDR1 and CDR2 sequences are MDHEN and SYDVKM. V was pared by 6 bases and J by 3 bases, with 14 bases between. The CDR3 contains 14 residues. CDR3 DNA sequence: TGTGCCAGCAGCGACGGGACAAGTTACTATGGCTACACCTTC. Translating it yields CASSDGTSYYGYTF.

The chain combines TRBV7-9 with TRBJ1-4, with D possibly matching TRBD1 (5 bases). CDR1 SEHNR and CDR2 FQNEAQ come from the germline V gene (reference sequence). This CDR3 spans 13 amino acids. V lost 3 bases and J lost 7, with 9 bases in between. DNA for the CDR3: TGTGCCAGCAGCTTCGGGGCACCTGAAAAACTGTTTTTT. Protein sequence: CASSFGAPEKLFF.

This chain joins TRBV29-1 and TRBJ1-1; D is perhaps TRBD1 (5 bases). Germline assignment: CDR1 SQVTM and CDR2 ANQGSEA. This CDR3 has 14 residues. V was pared by 3 bases and J by 6 bases, with 17 bases between. The CDR3 is CSVDGLGPRAEAFF. The CDR3 DNA sequence: TGCAGCGTTGATGGGCTGGGGCCTAGGGCTGAAGCTTTCTTT.

Regarding this clone: Distinct nucleotide sequences in the sample also encode this CDR3. CDR3 sequence reads: CASSAGWETQYF. CDR3 sequence (DNA): TGTGCCAGCAGTGCGGGATGGGAAACCCAGTACTTC. The rearrangement uses TRBV2 and TRBJ2-5; D is possibly TRBD2 (5 bases). The germline V and J ends were trimmed by 4 bases and 8 bases, with 11 bases remaining between them. The germline gives CDR1 SNHLY, CDR2 FYNNEI. This CDR3 has 12 residues.

The V call is TRBV5-5, the J call TRBJ1-2; 7 positions match TRBD1. The CDR3 is 13 amino acids. CDR1 is SGHKS and CDR2 is YYEKEE in the germline V gene (reference sequence). Trimming took 4 bases from V and 6 from J; bases not matched to a gene: 6. The CDR3 loop reads CASSVQGSDGYTF. The DNA for the CDR3 is TGTGCCAGCAGCGTACAGGGGTCCGATGGCTACACCTTC.

This chain connects TRBV19 to TRBJ2-3; weak D call: TRBD2 (5 bases). Germline CDR1 is LNHDA and CDR2 is SQIVND (reference sequence). The CDR3 has 15 residues. Deletions cut 5 bases from V and 0 bases from J, with 12 bases between. The CDR3 protein is CASSGWSGSTDTQYF. In DNA form, the CDR3 reads TGTGCCAGTAGTGGGTGGAGCGGTAGCACAGATACGCAGTATTTT.

The CDR3 DNA follows: TGCAGCGTTTCGTGGGAGAATTACAATGAGCAGTTCTTC. Protein sequence: CSVSWENYNEQFF. The chain couples TRBV29-1 to TRBJ2-1; D perhaps matches TRBD2 (5 bases). The germline V and J ends were trimmed by 5 bases and 4 bases, with 12 bases remaining between them. CDR1 and CDR2 from the germline V gene are SQVTM and ANQGSEA. The CDR3 has 13 amino acids.

This sequence joins TRBV28 and TRBJ2-1; 7 nucleotides agree with TRBD1. The CDR3 extends over 14 amino acids. The junction had 8 bases not matched to a gene; V was cut back by 4 bases and J by 8 bases. Germline loops: CDR1 MDHEN, CDR2 SYDVKM. CDR3 residues: CASSSWTGVDEQFF. The CDR3 DNA reads TGTGCCAGCAGTTCCTGGACAGGAGTCGATGAGCAGTTCTTC.

This chain joins TRBV5-5 and TRBJ1-3; perhaps TRBD1 as D (5 bases). V was cut by 4 bases and J by 1 base, with 12 bases left in between. The germline CDR1 and CDR2 sequences are SGHKS and YYEKEE (reference sequence). The CDR3 loop spans 15 amino acids. The CDR3 protein is CASSSSKGSGNTIYF. The CDR3 DNA is TGTGCCAGCAGCAGCAGTAAGGGGTCTGGAAACACCATATATTTT.

This clone occurred once. This chain connects TRBV18 to TRBJ2-5, with unresolved D. Germline CDR1 KGHSH, CDR2 LQKENI. V was clipped by 5 bases and J by 3 bases, with 16 bases between them. The CDR3 extends over 15 amino acids. CDR3 sequence: CASSRHSTAEETQYF. For the CDR3, the DNA is TGTGCCAGCTCAAGGCACTCAACTGCGGAAGAGACCCAGTACTTC.

The CDR3 sequence: CASSPYPVNTEAFF. Written as DNA, the CDR3 is TGTGCCAGCTCACCATATCCGGTGAACACTGAAGCTTTCTTT. The V gene is TRBV18, the J gene TRBJ1-1; D remains unclear. Trimming took 2 bases from V and 0 from J, leaving 7 bases between them. Per germline, CDR1 KGHSH and CDR2 LQKENI. The CDR3 is made up of 14 amino acids.

The V gene is TRBV5-1, the J gene TRBJ1-6; D is undetermined. Trimming shortened V by 4 bases and J by 6 bases, and 11 bases separated the two germline ends. CDR1 is SGHRS, CDR2 YFSETQ, per germline. The CDR3 sequence is 14 residues long. The CDR3 DNA is TGCGCCAGCAGCGGCGGGGAGGGTAATTCACCCCTCCACTTT. Translating gives CASSGGEGNSPLHF.

The rearrangement joins TRBV18 to TRBJ1-6; TRBD1 agrees at 7 bases. This CDR3 is 14 amino acids long. V shed 4 bases and J 7 bases; nucleotides not matched to a gene: 4. Germline V CDR1 and CDR2: KGHSH, LQKENI. CDR3 residues: CASSLGQTNSPLHF. The CDR3 DNA reads as TGTGCCAGCTCACTGGGACAGACAAATTCACCCCTCCACTTT.

This chain links TRBV30 with TRBJ1-2, with TRBD1 as a possible D gene (5 bases). The CDR3 contains 19 residues. Trimming left V 0 bases short and J 1 base short, with 24 bases between. Looked up from germline, CDR1 is GTSNPN and CDR2 is SVGIG (reference sequence). CDR3 in DNA: TGTGCCTGGAGTGTACAGGCGTGGGCAGGGAGATCAAATAACTATGGCTACACCTTC. This translates into CAWSVQAWAGRSNNYGYTF.

The rearrangement joins TRBV5-1 to TRBJ2-3; no reliable D call. CDR3 size: 18 residues. Between the trimmed V and J ends, which lost 2 bases and 0 bases, there was a span of 19 bases. CDR1 is SGHRS, CDR2 YFSETQ, per germline. The CDR3 region has the DNA TGCGCCAGCAGCTTACGGCCATCGAGCGCCTCTAGCACAGATACGCAGTATTTT. Its protein is CASSLRPSSASSTDTQYF.

The chain employs TRBV2 and TRBJ1-5, with TRBD1 matching 9 bases. Per germline, CDR1 SNHLY and CDR2 FYNNEI. Trimming cost V 10 bases and J 6 bases; bases outside gene matches: 7. This CDR3 is built from 13 residues. CDR3 sequence: CATGQGYSQPQHF. The CDR3 DNA is TGTGCCACCGGACAGGGGTACAGTCAGCCCCAGCATTTT.

The genes are TRBV5-1 and TRBJ1-5; D not resolved. The V and J ends lost 0 bases and 3 bases respectively, with 10 bases between them. CDR1 and CDR2 from the germline V gene are SGHRS and YFSETQ. The CDR3 is 15 residues long. The DNA of the CDR3 is TGCGCCAGCAGCTTGGATACGTTCCACAATCAGCCCCAGCATTTT. Translation gives CASSLDTFHNQPQHF.

In regard to this clone: The sample contains more than one DNA sequence encoding this CDR3. The CDR3 sequence: CSPRSSYEQYF. The CDR3 DNA is TGCAGTCCCCGGTCCTCCTACGAGCAGTACTTC. V gene TRBV20-1 combines with J gene TRBJ2-7; D is unresolved. V lost 8 bases and J 0 bases, leaving 8 bases between the germline ends. The CDR3 has 11 residues. Germline values: CDR1 DFQATT, CDR2 SNEGSKA (reference sequence).

Turning to this clone: The identical CDR3 is also encoded by other nucleotide sequences in the sample. This chain joins TRBV18 and TRBJ2-7; no firm D call. This CDR3 has 12 residues. V lost 3 bases and J 3 bases, leaving 6 bases between the germline ends. Per the germline V gene, CDR1 is KGHSH and CDR2 is LQKENI. CDR3 region: CASSPDNYEQYF. CDR3 nucleotide sequence: TGTGCCAGCTCACCTGACAACTACGAGCAGTACTTC.

The chain links TRBV6-1 to TRBJ1-5; weak D call: TRBD1 (5 bases). Germline CDR1 MNHNS, CDR2 SASEGT. The CDR3 covers 15 residues. Trimming took off 1 base at V and 6 bases at J, with 13 bases between the two ends. The DNA of the CDR3 is TGTGCCAGCAGTGAAGGGACAAGCGTAAGTCAGCCCCAGCATTTT. Its protein is CASSEGTSVSQPQHF.

A word on this clone: The identical CDR3 is also encoded by other nucleotide sequences in the sample. The chain is built from TRBV28 and TRBJ1-1; D is ambiguous. CDR3 size: 12 residues. In germline, CDR1 is MDHEN, CDR2 SYDVKM. The V end was cut by 5 bases, the J end by 1 base, with 5 bases between. CDR3 DNA: TGTGCCAGCAGTCTCAGGAACACTGAAGCTTTCTTT. It translates to CASSLRNTEAFF. The entire variable domain, with the rest obtained from reference TRBV28 and TRBJ1-1, is as follows: DVKVTQSSRYLVKRTGEKVFLECVQDMDHENMFWYRQDPGLGLRLIYFSYDVKMKEKGDIPEGYSVSREKKERFSLILESASTNQTSMYLCASSLRNTEAFFGQGTRLTVV.

Points on this clone: The same CDR3 also results from other DNA sequences found in this sample. The genes are TRBV28 and TRBJ2-7; D uncertain. This CDR3 contains 15 residues. Germline assignment: CDR1 MDHEN and CDR2 SYDVKM. The germline V and J ends were trimmed by 1 base and 0 bases, with 10 bases remaining between them. This CDR3 is CASSLSGSLSYEQYF. Written as DNA, the CDR3 is TGTGCCAGCAGTTTATCGGGCAGTCTCTCCTACGAGCAGTACTTC.

This clone was picked up a small number of times. This chain joins TRBV28 and TRBJ2-4, with TRBD1 as a possible D gene (6 bases). Germline assignment: CDR1 MDHEN and CDR2 SYDVKM. V lost 8 bases and J lost 2, with 10 bases in between. The CDR3 is 13 residues long. The CDR3 here is CASVQGTKNIQYF. Written as DNA, the CDR3 is TGTGCCAGCGTACAGGGTACCAAAAACATTCAGTACTTC. Variable domain in full (rest from reference TRBV28 and TRBJ2-4): DVKVTQSSRYLVKRTGEKVFLECVQDMDHENMFWYRQDPGLGLRLIYFSYDVKMKEKGDIPEGYSVSREKKERFSLILESASTNQTSMYLCASVQGTKNIQYFGAGTRLSVL.

The chain couples TRBV4-2 to TRBJ2-1; D gene ambiguous. The CDR3 runs 18 residues. Trimming removed 0 bases at V and 9 bases at J, with 24 bases between. Germline lookup yields CDR1 LGHNA and CDR2 YNFKEQ. CDR3 protein: CASSQEGSAMTGVTEQFF. The CDR3 bases are TGTGCCAGCAGCCAAGAAGGGTCTGCGATGACTGGCGTGACTGAGCAGTTCTTC.

V is TRBV5-1 and J is TRBJ2-7, with 8 positions matching TRBD1. Trimming took 4 bases from V and 1 from J; bases not matched to a gene: 7. This CDR3 is 15 amino acids long. Germline assignment: CDR1 SGHRS and CDR2 YFSETQ. As DNA, the CDR3 is TGCGCCAGCAGCCCCCCGGGACAGGAGTCCTACGAGCAGTACTTC. Its translation: CASSPPGQESYEQYF. Together with reference TRBV5-1 and TRBJ2-7, the CDR3 gives the full variable domain: KAGVTQTPRYLIKTRGQQVTLSCSPISGHRSVSWYQQTPGQGLQFLFEYFSETQRNKGNFPGRFSGRQFSNSRSEMNVSTLELGDSALYLCASSPPGQESYEQYFGPGTRLTVT.

The chain recombines TRBV28 with TRBJ1-2, with unresolved D. With 4 bases removed from V and 4 bases from J, the gap between germline ends came to 7 bases. The CDR3 covers 12 residues. Germline V gives CDR1 MDHEN, CDR2 SYDVKM. The CDR3 nucleotides read TGTGCCAGCAGTTCGGATCTCTATGGCTACACCTTC. This encodes CASSSDLYGYTF.

The chain joins TRBV28 to TRBJ2-2; D may be TRBD2 (6 bases). Trimming left V 3 bases short and J 5 bases short, with 19 bases between. Germline lookup yields CDR1 MDHEN and CDR2 SYDVKM. There are 17 residues in the CDR3. CDR3 sequence (DNA): TGTGCCAGCAGTTTGGGGCCCCTGGGGACTGGGACCGGGGAGCTGTTTTTT. Encoded protein: CASSLGPLGTGTGELFF.

J is TRBJ2-2 and V is TRBV14, with D unresolved. Germline CDR1 reads SGHDN; CDR2 reads FVKESK. Trimming cost V 7 bases and J 0 bases, with 12 bases left between them. The CDR3 has 15 residues. In DNA form, the CDR3 reads TGTGCCAGCACGTCTGTCGACGCGAACACCGGGGAGCTGTTTTTT. This encodes CASTSVDANTGELFF. Using reference TRBV14 and TRBJ2-2 for the parts outside the CDR3, the full variable domain is EAGVTQFPSHSVIEKGQTVTLRCDPISGHDNLYWYRRVMGKEIKFLLHFVKESKQDESGMPNNRFLAERTGGTYSTLKVQPAELEDSGVYFCASTSVDANTGELFFGEGSRLTVL.